The 27 T cell receptor beta chains below were found in one sample sequenced in a study of control samples from healthy donors and cancer patients. The data were produced by immunoSEQ multiplex PCR, yet TCRdb's version contains in-frame clones alone and is incomplete. The profile shows 8,000 to 11,000 clones, approximately 91% of them singletons. The sample consisted of PBMCs. The source is a man aged 55-75 years with colorectal cancer.

The gene calls are TRBV29-1 and TRBJ2-5; tentatively, D is TRBD1 (6 bases). Germline assignment: CDR1 SQVTM and CDR2 ANQGSEA. There are 16 residues in the CDR3. Trimming left V 6 bases short and J 5 bases short, with 25 bases between. The CDR3 region has the DNA TGCAGCGTAACCGAAGTGGGCAGGGGAAATAGGGAGACCCAGTACTTC. Protein sequence: CSVTEVGRGNRETQYF.

The chain carries TRBV7-2 and TRBJ2-5, with a possible D match to TRBD1 (6 bases). The CDR3 loop spans 15 amino acids. In germline, CDR1 is SGHTA, CDR2 FQGNSA. Trimming removed 3 bases at V and 5 bases at J, with 16 bases between. The CDR3, as DNA: TGTGCCAGCAGCTTTAACCCGGGACATGTGGAGACCCAGTACTTC. It is translated as CASSFNPGHVETQYF.

The V gene is TRBV7-8, the J gene TRBJ2-1, with D perhaps TRBD2 (5 bases). Deletions cut 3 bases from V and 2 bases from J, with 11 bases between. The CDR3 runs to 15 residues. Germline loops: CDR1 SGHVS, CDR2 FQNEAQ. In nucleotides, the CDR3 is TGTGCCAGCAGCTTCCGGGATTGGACCTACAATGAGCAGTTCTTC. Protein product: CASSFRDWTYNEQFF.

The rearrangement links TRBV4-2 to TRBJ2-7; D is possibly TRBD1 (5 bases). The CDR3 loop spans 13 amino acids. Per the germline V gene, CDR1 is LGHNA and CDR2 is YNFKEQ. V shed 0 bases and J shed 12 bases, with 15 bases lying between them. CDR3 sequence reads: CASSQDLTDTGYF. DNA of the CDR3: TGTGCCAGCAGCCAAGATCTGACAGATACGGGGTACTTC.

This chain uses TRBV9 with TRBJ1-6; D ambiguous. This CDR3 is 16 amino acids long. V was pared by 4 bases and J by 6 bases, with 17 bases between. The germline V gene has CDR1 SGDLS and CDR2 YYNGEE. The CDR3 reads CASSPHVGAVNSPLHF. For the CDR3, the DNA is TGTGCCAGCAGCCCCCACGTAGGAGCCGTTAATTCACCCCTCCACTTT.

This rearrangement joins TRBV5-1 to TRBJ1-2; tentatively, D is TRBD1 (5 bases). The CDR3 runs to 14 residues. The V and J ends lost 0 bases and 4 bases respectively, with 10 bases between them. The germline V gene has CDR1 SGHRS and CDR2 YFSETQ. The CDR3 DNA reads as TGCGCCAGCAGCTTGGCCCAGGGTTCCTATGGCTACACCTTC. This sequence encodes CASSLAQGSYGYTF. Drawing the rest from reference TRBV5-1 and TRBJ1-2, the complete variable domain is KAGVTQTPRYLIKTRGQQVTLSCSPISGHRSVSWYQQTPGQGLQFLFEYFSETQRNKGNFPGRFSGRQFSNSRSEMNVSTLELGDSALYLCASSLAQGSYGYTFGSGTRLTVV.

V and J are TRBV19 and TRBJ1-2, with TRBD1 matching 8 bases. This CDR3 is built from 15 residues. Trimming removed 3 bases from V and 8 bases from J; junction bases left unmatched: 11. CDR1 is LNHDA, CDR2 SQIVND, per germline (reference sequence). The CDR3: CASSISHQGAQGYTF. CDR3 bases: TGTGCCAGTAGTATCAGTCATCAGGGGGCGCAGGGCTACACCTTC.

V and J are TRBV12-5 and TRBJ2-7, with 10 bases lining up with TRBD1. The CDR3 sequence is 13 residues long. Germline V lookup: CDR1 LGHNT, CDR2 FRNRAP. Losses at the gene ends were 7 bases for V and 3 bases for J; bases not matched to a gene: 3. This CDR3 is CASARDRGYEQYF. The CDR3 DNA follows: TGTGCTAGTGCCCGGGACAGGGGCTACGAGCAGTACTTC. Together with reference TRBV12-5 and TRBJ2-7, the CDR3 gives the full variable domain: DARVTQTPRHKVTEMGQEVTMRCQPILGHNTVFWYRQTMMQGLELLAYFRNRAPLDDSGMPKDRFSAEMPDATLATLKIQPSEPRDSAVYFCASARDRGYEQYFGPGTRLTVT.

The chain uses TRBV7-8 and TRBJ2-1; D may be TRBD2 (7 bases). The V gene's germline CDR1 is SGHVS and CDR2 FQNEAQ. With 4 bases removed from V and 0 bases from J, the gap between germline ends came to 22 bases. This CDR3 has 19 amino acids. For the CDR3, the DNA is TGTGCCAGCAGCTCCCGGGGAGGGGGGGACCTGAGCTCCTACAATGAGCAGTTCTTC. It specifies CASSSRGGGDLSSYNEQFF.

The chain employs TRBV7-8 and TRBJ2-3, with D perhaps TRBD2 (7 bases). This CDR3 has 17 amino acids. Germline V gene lookup returns CDR1 SGHVS and CDR2 FQNEAQ. Trimming removed 5 bases from V and 3 bases from J, with 21 bases in between. The CDR3 bases are TGTGCCAGCAGCCAACCCCTGGGGGGGGGCAGTACAGATACGCAGTATTTT. This encodes CASSQPLGGGSTDTQYF.

The CDR3 DNA follows: TGTGCCAGTAGTATACGGGGATACAATCAGCCCCAGCATTTT. It codes for CASSIRGYNQPQHF. The rearrangement joins TRBV19 to TRBJ1-5; D remains unclear. The CDR3 runs to 14 residues. Germline V gives CDR1 LNHDA, CDR2 SQIVND (reference sequence). Trimming took off 2 bases at V and 3 bases at J, with 8 bases between the two ends.

V gene TRBV5-1 combines with J gene TRBJ1-5; D not resolved. The CDR3 length is 13 residues. The germline V gene encodes CDR1 SGHRS and CDR2 YFSETQ. V was cut by 5 bases and J by 4 bases, with 10 bases left in between. In DNA form, the CDR3 reads TGCGCCAGCAGTTTAATGCTAAATCAGCCCCAGCATTTT. Residues: CASSLMLNQPQHF.

The J gene is TRBJ2-7, the V gene TRBV19; D unresolved. Germline CDR1 reads LNHDA; CDR2 reads SQIVND (reference sequence). V lost 3 bases to trimming and J lost 0 bases, with 15 bases between them. The CDR3 is 16 residues long. The CDR3 DNA follows: TGTGCCAGTAGTATCTTATTTGCGGCACTCTCCTACGAGCAGTACTTC. Protein: CASSILFAALSYEQYF.

The chain recombines TRBV14 with TRBJ1-2; D not resolved. The CDR3 totals 13 residues. Germline assignment: CDR1 SGHDN and CDR2 FVKESK. V lost 4 bases and J lost 2, with 8 bases in between. For the CDR3, the DNA is TGTGCCAGCAGCCCGGGAGGAAACTATGGCTACACCTTC. Translated: CASSPGGNYGYTF. The full variable domain, its missing parts supplied by reference TRBV14 and TRBJ1-2, is EAGVTQFPSHSVIEKGQTVTLRCDPISGHDNLYWYRRVMGKEIKFLLHFVKESKQDESGMPNNRFLAERTGGTYSTLKVQPAELEDSGVYFCASSPGGNYGYTFGSGTRLTVV.

The CDR3 reads CASSLGYMIAGGKETQYF. CDR3 in DNA: TGTGCCAGCAGCTTAGGGTATATGATAGCGGGGGGCAAAGAGACCCAGTACTTC. The chain has TRBV27 and TRBJ2-5; 10 bases are a match to TRBD2. Trimming at V came to 6 bases and at J to 3 bases, leaving 16 bases not matched to a gene. Germline V lookup: CDR1 MNHEY, CDR2 SMNVEV (reference sequence). The CDR3 runs to 18 residues.

The chain joins TRBV11-2 to TRBJ2-5; no firm D call. Germline V lookup: CDR1 SGHAT, CDR2 FQNNGV. V dropped 6 bases and J dropped 2 bases, with 10 bases sitting between them. The CDR3 loop spans 13 amino acids. This chain's CDR3 is CASRGRYQETQYF. DNA of the CDR3: TGTGCCAGCAGAGGAAGATATCAAGAGACCCAGTACTTC. Complete variable domain (other parts from reference TRBV11-2 and TRBJ2-5): EAGVAQSPRYKIIEKRQSVAFWCNPISGHATLYWYQQILGQGPKLLIQFQNNGVVDDSQLPKDRFSAERLKGVDSTLKIQPAKLEDSAVYLCASRGRYQETQYFGPGTRLLVL.

The chain carries TRBV15 and TRBJ1-2; TRBD1 aligns across 7 bases. The CDR3 consists of 19 residues. Trimming at V came to 5 bases and at J to 7 bases, leaving 25 bases not matched to a gene. Germline V gene data show CDR1 as LNHNV and CDR2 as YYDKDF (reference sequence). In DNA, the CDR3 is TGTGCCACCAGCCCTTGGGGGAGTGGGACAGAACCCTTTTCCCTTGGCTACACCTTC. Protein product: CATSPWGSGTEPFSLGYTF.

This rearrangement joins TRBV7-2 to TRBJ2-1, with D possibly called TRBD1 or TRBD2 (5 bases each). Germline V gene data show CDR1 as SGHTA and CDR2 as FQGNSA. The CDR3 totals 14 residues. The V and J ends lost 5 bases and 2 bases respectively, with 10 bases between them. Written as DNA, the CDR3 is TGTGCCAGCAGCCCAAGGGACGCCTACAATGAGCAGTTCTTC. As protein: CASSPRDAYNEQFF. Supplemented by reference TRBV7-2 and TRBJ2-1, the full variable domain reads GAGVSQSPSNKVTEKGKDVELRCDPISGHTALYWYRQSLGQGLEFLIYFQGNSAPDKSGLPSDRFSAERTGGSVSTLTIQRTQQEDSAVYLCASSPRDAYNEQFFGPGTRLTVL.

The genes are TRBV7-3 and TRBJ2-3, with 8 bases identical to TRBD2. Per the germline V gene, CDR1 is SGHTA and CDR2 is FQGTGA. This CDR3 comprises 14 residues. Germline trimming cut 3 bases from V and 8 bases from J; bases unmatched to any gene: 7. The CDR3 is CASSLDAGGGTQYF. DNA for the CDR3: TGTGCCAGCAGCTTGGACGCGGGGGGAGGTACGCAGTATTTT. The whole variable domain, filled in from reference TRBV7-3 and TRBJ2-3, reads GAGVSQTPSNKVTEKGKYVELRCDPISGHTALYWYRQSLGQGPEFLIYFQGTGAADDSGLPNDRFFAVRPEGSVSTLKIQRTERGDSAVYLCASSLDAGGGTQYFGPGTRLTVL.

V gene TRBV7-3 combines with J gene TRBJ2-7; 8 bases are shared with TRBD2. Germline loops: CDR1 SGHTA, CDR2 FQGTGA. Germline trimming cut 4 bases from V and 0 bases from J; bases unmatched to any gene: 17. The CDR3 sequence is 19 residues long. CDR3 region: CASSSLVRASGGRSYEQYF. In DNA form, the CDR3 reads TGTGCCAGCAGCTCCCTAGTACGGGCGAGCGGGGGTCGCTCCTACGAGCAGTACTTC. Variable domain in full (rest from reference TRBV7-3 and TRBJ2-7): GAGVSQTPSNKVTEKGKYVELRCDPISGHTALYWYRQSLGQGPEFLIYFQGTGAADDSGLPNDRFFAVRPEGSVSTLKIQRTERGDSAVYLCASSSLVRASGGRSYEQYFGPGTRLTVT.

The V call is TRBV7-9, the J call TRBJ2-2, with D unresolved. Deletions cut 5 bases from V and 4 bases from J, with 23 bases between. This CDR3 region has 18 residues. The V gene's germline CDR1 is SEHNR and CDR2 FQNEAQ (reference sequence). DNA for the CDR3: TGTGCCAGCAGCCCCTTATCTACTTCAGAGTTCTTCACCGGGGAGCTGTTTTTT. Its protein is CASSPLSTSEFFTGELFF.

V usage is TRBV12-3 or TRBV12-4 and J usage is TRBJ2-7, with no clear D. V gave up 5 bases and J gave up 7 bases, with 9 bases separating them. This CDR3 has 11 amino acids. Written as DNA, the CDR3 is TGTGCCAGCAGTCTCCAAAAAGAGCAGTACTTC. Its protein is CASSLQKEQYF.

Only a few counts were recorded for this clone. The chain employs TRBV29-1 and TRBJ1-5, with D uncertain. The CDR3 extends over 15 amino acids. Per the germline V gene, CDR1 is SQVTM and CDR2 is ANQGSEA. V shed 4 bases and J shed 2 bases, with 15 bases lying between them. CDR3 DNA sequence: TGCAGCGTTGCTGACGGAGTACTCGGCAATCAGCCCCAGCATTTT. Translated, it gives CSVADGVLGNQPQHF. Looking up the rest from reference TRBV29-1 and TRBJ1-5 gives the full variable domain: SAVISQKPSRDICQRGTSLTIQCQVDSQVTMMFWYRQQPGQSLTLIATANQGSEATYESGFVIDKFPISRPNLTFSTLTVSNMSPEDSSIYLCSVADGVLGNQPQHFGDGTRLSIL.

The V and J genes are TRBV4-2 and TRBJ2-1; TRBD2 agrees at 14 bases. Unmatched junction bases numbered 6, after V lost 4 bases and J lost 7 bases. The length of the CDR3 is 16 residues. Looked up from germline, CDR1 is LGHNA and CDR2 is YNFKEQ. CDR3 nucleotide sequence: TGTGCCAGCAGCCCCCGGACTAGCGGGGGGTCAAATGAGCAGTTCTTC. Encoded protein: CASSPRTSGGSNEQFF.

This clone was counted a single time. J is TRBJ2-7 and V is TRBV29-1; possible D gene TRBD1, 6 bases. This CDR3 spans 15 amino acids. Trimming cost V 0 bases and J 2 bases, with 14 bases left between them. The germline V gene has CDR1 SQVTM and CDR2 ANQGSEA. CDR3 sequence reads: CSVEDHRTETYEQYF. Written as DNA, the CDR3 is TGCAGCGTTGAAGATCACAGGACAGAAACCTACGAGCAGTACTTC.

The V call is TRBV28, the J call TRBJ1-1, with TRBD1 matching over 12 bases. The V and J ends lost 9 bases and 5 bases, in that order; junction bases with no gene match: 7. Germline CDR1 and CDR2: MDHEN and SYDVKM. This CDR3 region has 14 residues. The CDR3 DNA sequence: TGTGCCAGTGGGACAGGGGGCTTTAGAACTGAAGCTTTCTTT. It codes for CASGTGGFRTEAFF.

This clone was observed a single time. This chain links TRBV3-1 (or the pseudogene TRBV3-2) with TRBJ2-1; D remains ambiguous. The CDR3 covers 16 residues. The germline CDR1 and CDR2 sequences are LGHDT and YNNKEL (reference sequence). V was clipped by 1 base and J by 5 bases, with 15 bases between them. DNA for the CDR3: TGTGCCAGCAGCCAAGCGTACCGGCTTCCTAACAATGAGCAGTTCTTC. Amino acid sequence: CASSQAYRLPNNEQFF.